Below, 2 T cell receptor beta chains from the same sample are listed, as sequenced in a study of B cell selection in AIRE deficiency (dated by TCRdb to between 2018 and 2021). Receptors were amplified or captured by the immunoSEQ multiplex PCR assay. The source is immuneACCESS, and TCRdb retained only in-frame sequences with V and J called. Part of the clones is not carried over; for the studies checked, unresolved V genes explain less than half of this, and the remainder is unexplained. Across this sample there are approximately 25,000 clones, with about 95% seen only once. The biggest ten clones account for just under 0.25% of the sample. Conventional CD4 T cells were sorted as cells that were CD4+CD127+. Sequenced sample: CD4+CD127+ conventional T cells sorted from PBMCs. The receptor set was obtained from a human donor in good health.

This chain links TRBV11-2 with TRBJ2-7; D ambiguous. The CDR3 is 13 amino acids. Trimming took 1 base from V and 3 from J, leaving 7 bases between them. In germline, CDR1 is SGHAT, CDR2 FQNNGV. CDR3 coding DNA: TGTGCCAGCAGCTTAGGTCCAAGCTACGAGCAGTACTTC. Encoded protein: CASSLGPSYEQYF.

The chain employs TRBV4-1 and TRBJ2-1, with D tentatively TRBD2 (6 bases). Trimming removed 4 bases from V and 5 bases from J, with 21 bases in between. CDR3 length: 17 amino acids. CDR1 and CDR2 from the germline V gene are MGHRA and YSYEKL. CDR3 coding DNA: TGCGCCAGCAGCCGCCCCCAGGGTAGCGGATATGACAATGAGCAGTTCTTC. Translated: CASSRPQGSGYDNEQFF.